This record covers a single TCR beta chain. The antigen remains undetermined. This entry comes from a study of cytomegalovirus exposure and HLA in healthy donors. General observations from the study: TCR beta sequences reportedly predicted the HLA-A and HLA-B alleles of most subjects accurately. Immune exposure was documented only through CMV serostatus. Presence/absence results assume similar sequencing depth per donor, which may not hold.

The CDR3 is 15 residues long. The V gene's germline CDR1 is SNHLY and CDR2 FYNNEI. V was cut by 8 bases and J by 3 bases, with 17 bases left in between. Use of 60 Vbeta and 13 Jbeta primers characterized the PCR. In the original processing: It was a later analysis that counted tens of millions of unique TCR beta chains, of which some 9.9 million were shared. Assay: immunoSEQ multiplex PCR; the TCRdb copy retains only in-frame clones and omits some. V and J calls and clone size follow that table, whereas D and trimming were derived from the DNA. The table shows under 150,000 clones, with roughly 84% occurring only once.

The chain carries TRBV2 and TRBJ1-3, with D maybe TRBD1 (5 bases). Input material: PBMCs. This TCR came from a man aged 45-65 years in good health and CMV-seronegative. The CDR3 is CASAKSGLSGNTIYF. DNA for the CDR3: TGTGCCAGCGCAAAATCAGGGCTAAGTGGAAACACCATATATTTT. Looking up the rest from reference TRBV2 and TRBJ1-3 gives the full variable domain: EPEVTQTPSHQVTQMGQEVILRCVPISNHLYFYWYRQILGQKVEFLVSFYNNEISEKSEIFDDQFSVERPDGSNFTLKIRSTKLEDSAMYFCASAKSGLSGNTIYFGEGSWLTVV.